Listed below are T cell receptor beta chains from one sample, sequenced in a study of blood T cell repertoires in COVID-19. The data were produced by immunoSEQ multiplex PCR, yet TCRdb's version contains in-frame clones alone and is incomplete. The sample includes some 78,000 clones, roughly 86% of them seen just once. Sequences were obtained from peripheral blood. All receptors derive from a man between 50 and 59 years old with active or convalescent COVID-19. Both conserved end residues are part of each CDR3. The D gene is left open where the match is weak. The listing skips clone size in some rows; elsewhere it reads once, few, many or a size class.

>-|TRBV7-6|TRBD2|15|TRBJ2-1
CASGILAGEEGEQFF
TGTGCCAGCGGAATACTAGCGGGGGAAGAGGGTGAGCAGTTCTTC
>-|TRBV6-6|-|14|TRBJ1-1
CASSYSELGTEAFF
TGTGCCAGCAGTTACTCGGAGCTGGGCACTGAAGCTTTCTTT
>-|TRBV7-8|TRBD1|13|TRBJ1-1
CASKYTGDTEAFF
TGTGCCAGCAAATATACAGGGGACACTGAAGCTTTCTTT
>once|TRBV15|TRBD2|15|TRBJ2-1
CATSRVGGVANEQFF
TGTGCCACCAGCAGAGTGGGGGGGGTGGCCAATGAGCAGTTCTTC
>once|TRBV30|-|16|TRBJ1-6
CAWTHSGSSYNSPLHF
TGTGCCTGGACGCACTCTGGGAGCTCCTATAATTCACCCCTCCACTTT
>-|TRBV3-1/TRBV3-2|-|15|TRBJ1-6
CASSQETTYNSPLHF
TGTGCCAGCAGCCAAGAGACAACCTATAATTCACCCCTCCACTTT
>-|TRBV11-2|-|15|TRBJ1-1
CASSLEALGYTEAFF
TGTGCCAGCAGCTTAGAAGCACTTGGTTACACTGAAGCTTTCTTT
>-|TRBV9|TRBD2|14|TRBJ2-5
CASTRDGGGETQYF
TGTGCCAGCACCCGGGACGGCGGGGGAGAGACCCAGTACTTC
>-|TRBV5-1|-|14|TRBJ2-1
CASSLYSLSNEQFF
TGCGCCAGCAGCTTGTACAGTCTCTCCAATGAGCAGTTCTTC
>-|TRBV6-5|TRBD1|14|TRBJ1-3
CASIQGSGGNTIYF
TGTGCCAGCATACAGGGGTCGGGAGGAAACACCATATATTTT
>few|TRBV20-1|-|13|TRBJ1-6
CSASLVYNSPLHF
TGCAGTGCTAGTCTTGTTTATAATTCACCCCTCCACTTT
>-|TRBV6-4|TRBD2|16|TRBJ2-3
CASRASGGFSTDTQYF
TGTGCCAGCAGGGCTAGCGGGGGCTTCAGCACAGATACGCAGTATTTT
>-|TRBV6-5|TRBD1|15|TRBJ1-6
CASRGQGEKNSPLHF
TGTGCCAGCAGAGGACAGGGCGAAAAAAATTCACCCCTCCACTTT
>few|TRBV28|-|13|TRBJ1-2
CASSLDRFYGYTF
TGTGCCAGCAGTCTTGACAGGTTCTATGGCTACACCTTC
>-|TRBV10-3|TRBD2|12|TRBJ2-2
CASGGSNGELFF
TGTGCCTCGGGGGGGAGTAACGGGGAGCTGTTTTTT
>-|TRBV6-6|TRBD1|19|TRBJ2-2
CASSPRDRFQSKNTGELFF
TGTGCCAGCAGTCCCCGGGACAGGTTCCAATCGAAGAACACCGGGGAGCTGTTTTTT
>-|TRBV2|-|13|TRBJ1-1
CARKGVGNTEAFF
TGTGCCAGAAAAGGGGTAGGGAACACTGAAGCTTTCTTT
>-|TRBV2|-|14|TRBJ1-3
CASTQGSGGNTIYF
TGTGCCAGCACCCAGGGATCAGGAGGAAACACCATATATTTT
>-|TRBV19|TRBD1|14|TRBJ1-4
CATYSGTGSGKLFF
TGTGCCACTTACTCCGGGACAGGGAGTGGAAAACTGTTTTTT
>-|TRBV29-1|TRBD1|14|TRBJ1-6
CSVRTGVINSPLHF
TGCAGCGTGAGGACAGGGGTAATTAATTCACCCCTCCACTTT
>-|TRBV6-5|-|13|TRBJ1-5
CASRENSNQPQHF
TGTGCCAGCAGGGAGAATAGCAATCAGCCCCAGCATTTT
>-|TRBV2|TRBD1|14|TRBJ2-1
CASRGTGGYNEQFF
TGTGCCAGCAGGGGGACAGGAGGGTACAATGAGCAGTTCTTC
>once|TRBV18|-|15|TRBJ2-5
CASSPRQVAGETQYF
TGTGCCAGCTCACCCCGGCAGGTGGCGGGAGAGACCCAGTACTTC
>once|TRBV28|TRBD1|15|TRBJ1-2
CASSLYPWTGDGYTF
TGTGCCAGCAGTTTATATCCCTGGACAGGGGACGGCTACACCTTC
>-|TRBV24-1|TRBD1|16|TRBJ1-5
CATSDPGTGTNQPQHF
TGTGCCACCAGTGACCCCGGGACAGGGACCAATCAGCCCCAGCATTTT
>-|TRBV2|TRBD2|15|TRBJ2-5
CASKEDSSGVETQYF
TGTGCCAGCAAAGAAGATTCTAGCGGGGTGGAGACCCAGTACTTC
>-|TRBV9|TRBD1|15|TRBJ1-4
CASSLSQGASEKLFF
TGTGCCAGCAGCCTTTCCCAGGGGGCGAGCGAAAAACTGTTTTTT
>-|TRBV29-1|-|12|TRBJ1-1
CSVAGGSTEAFF
TGCAGCGTTGCTGGCGGAAGCACTGAAGCTTTCTTT
>once|TRBV2|-|16|TRBJ1-3
CASTEGSLFSGNTIYF
TGTGCCAGCACTGAAGGGTCACTGTTCTCTGGAAACACCATATATTTT
>-|TRBV2|-|17|TRBJ2-2
CASRSRHGRANTGELFF
TGTGCCAGCAGATCTCGTCATGGCAGGGCGAACACCGGGGAGCTGTTTTTT
>few|TRBV7-6|TRBD1|15|TRBJ1-5
CASSLGTGGGQPQHF
TGTGCCAGCAGCTTAGGGACAGGGGGCGGTCAGCCCCAGCATTTT
>-|TRBV7-9|-|13|TRBJ1-1
CASSLARGTEAFF
TGTGCCAGCAGCCTAGCCCGGGGAACTGAAGCTTTCTTT
>-|TRBV28|-|15|TRBJ1-5
CASSLVWASNQPQHF
TGTGCCAGCAGTTTAGTCTGGGCTAGCAATCAGCCCCAGCATTTT
>-|TRBV28|-|14|TRBJ2-3
CASSPGGEGDTQYF
TGTGCCAGCAGTCCCGGGGGTGAGGGAGATACGCAGTATTTT
>-|TRBV19|TRBD1|16|TRBJ2-3
CASSEDRGRNTDTQYF
TGTGCCAGTAGTGAGGACAGGGGGCGGAATACAGATACGCAGTATTTT
>-|TRBV5-8|-|16|TRBJ2-5
CASSLGVAETQETQYF
TGTGCCAGCAGCTTGGGAGTAGCGGAGACCCAAGAGACCCAGTACTTC
>-|TRBV21-1|-|15|TRBJ1-4
CASSNPIGANEKLFF
TGTGCCAGCAGCAACCCCATAGGGGCTAATGAAAAACTGTTTTTT
>-|TRBV7-2|-|15|TRBJ2-5
CASSPQGTLQETQYF
TGTGCCAGCAGCCCACAGGGGACTCTTCAAGAGACCCAGTACTTC
>-|TRBV19|-|14|TRBJ2-3
CASASGASTDTQYF
TGTGCCAGCGCCTCGGGAGCTAGCACAGATACGCAGTATTTT
>-|TRBV28|-|13|TRBJ2-1
CATAEVSYNEQFF
TGTGCCACCGCGGAAGTCTCCTACAATGAGCAGTTCTTC
>-|TRBV6-5|-|13|TRBJ2-5
CASTSGGRETQYF
TGTGCCAGCACTTCAGGGGGGAGGGAGACCCAGTACTTC
>-|TRBV6-2/TRBV6-3|TRBD1|15|TRBJ1-6
CASSPGQGDNSPLHF
TGTGCCAGCAGTCCCGGACAGGGGGACAATTCACCCCTCCACTTT
>-|TRBV24-1|TRBD2|14|TRBJ2-1
CATGTSGTYNEQFF
TGTGCCACCGGGACTAGCGGGACCTACAATGAGCAGTTCTTC